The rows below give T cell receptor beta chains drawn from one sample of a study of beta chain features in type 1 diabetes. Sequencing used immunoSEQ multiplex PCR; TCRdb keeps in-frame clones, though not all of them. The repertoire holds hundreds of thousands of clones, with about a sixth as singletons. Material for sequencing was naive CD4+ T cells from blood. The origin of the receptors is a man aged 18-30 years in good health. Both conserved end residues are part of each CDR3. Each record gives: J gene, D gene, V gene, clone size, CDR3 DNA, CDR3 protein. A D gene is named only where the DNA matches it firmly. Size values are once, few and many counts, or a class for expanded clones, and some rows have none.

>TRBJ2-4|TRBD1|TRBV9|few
TGTGCCAGCAGCGTAAAACCGGGACAGGGGGCACAAAACATTCAGTACTTC
CASSVKPGQGAQNIQYF
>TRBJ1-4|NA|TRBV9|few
TGTGCCAGCAGCGTAGAAGGGGGAACTAATGAAAAACTGTTTTTT
CASSVEGGTNEKLFF
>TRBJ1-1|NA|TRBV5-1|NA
TGCGCCAGCAGCGCAGGGTCCACCTCAATGAACACTGAAGCTTTCTTT
CASSAGSTSMNTEAFF
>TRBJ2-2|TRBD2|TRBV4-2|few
TGTGCCAGCAGCCAAGCCGCAGCGGGATATCACGGGGAGCTGTTTTTT
CASSQAAAGYHGELFF
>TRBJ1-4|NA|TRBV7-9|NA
TGTGCCAGCAGCTTAGACAGGGAGAGGGAAAAACTGTTTTTT
CASSLDREREKLFF
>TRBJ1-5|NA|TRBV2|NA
TGTGCCAGCAGCCAGGGCGGCAATCAGCCCCAGCATTTT
CASSQGGNQPQHF
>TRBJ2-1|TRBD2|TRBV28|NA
TGTGCCAGCAGATCTCCCCGGGGACTAGGCTACAATGAGCAGTTCTTC
CASRSPRGLGYNEQFF
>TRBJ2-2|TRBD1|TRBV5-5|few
TGTGCCAGCAGCATGGCGGGACAGGGCACCGGGGAGCTGTTTTTT
CASSMAGQGTGELFF
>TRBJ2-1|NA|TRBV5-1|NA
TGCGCCAGCACGGTCCGCTCCTACAATGAGCAGTTCTTC
CASTVRSYNEQFF
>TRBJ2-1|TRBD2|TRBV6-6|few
TGTGCCAGCAGTGGACGGACTAGCGGGAGGGGCAATGAGCAGTTCTTC
CASSGRTSGRGNEQFF
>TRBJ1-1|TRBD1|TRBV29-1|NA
TGCAGCGTCCTCCGGGACAGGGCCACTGAAGCTTTCTTT
CSVLRDRATEAFF
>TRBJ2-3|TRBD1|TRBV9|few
TGTGCCAGCAGCGTGGGGCACCGGGACAGTTACACAGATACGCAGTATTTT
CASSVGHRDSYTDTQYF
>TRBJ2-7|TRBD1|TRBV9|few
TGTGCCAGCAGCACCACCGGGACAGGGGCGACCTACGAGCAGTACTTC
CASSTTGTGATYEQYF
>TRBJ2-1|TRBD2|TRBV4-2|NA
TGTGCCAGCAGCCAAGGGACTAGCATCTACAATGAGCAGTTCTTC
CASSQGTSIYNEQFF
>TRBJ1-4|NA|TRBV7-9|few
TGTGCCAGCAGCTTAGCAGTCAGCCGTAATGAAAAACTGTTTTTT
CASSLAVSRNEKLFF
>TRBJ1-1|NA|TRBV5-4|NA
TGTGCCAGCAGCTTGGAGGCCTGGGGCACTGAAGCTTTCTTT
CASSLEAWGTEAFF
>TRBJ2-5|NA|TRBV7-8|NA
TGTGCCAGCAGCTTAGCGGTCGGGGGGCGCCGAGAGACCCAGTACTTC
CASSLAVGGRRETQYF
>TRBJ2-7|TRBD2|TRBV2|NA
TGTGCCAGCAGAGCAGGGACTAGCTACGAGCAGTACTTC
CASRAGTSYEQYF
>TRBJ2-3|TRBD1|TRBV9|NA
TGTGCCAGCAGCGTCAGCCCGGGACAGGGAACAGATACGCAGTATTTT
CASSVSPGQGTDTQYF
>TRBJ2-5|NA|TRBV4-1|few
TGCGCCAGCAGCCAAGTCCCCACTGAGACCCAGTACTTC
CASSQVPTETQYF
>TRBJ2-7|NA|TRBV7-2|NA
TGTGCCAGCAGCCTCCCCCGGGGGCGGGGAAACGAGCAGTACTTC
CASSLPRGRGNEQYF
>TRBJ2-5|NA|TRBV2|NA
TGTGCCAGCAGTGTTAGGGGAGAGACCCAGTACTTC
CASSVRGETQYF
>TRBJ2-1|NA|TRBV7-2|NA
TGTGCCAGCAGCTTAGTTCTTTTAGTACAGGGTGGGGGGAACAATGAGCAGTTCTTC
CASSLVLLVQGGGNNEQFF
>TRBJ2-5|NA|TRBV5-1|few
TGCGCCAGCAGCTCGACCGGGACGGAAAAAACCGAGACCCAGTACTTC
CASSSTGTEKTETQYF
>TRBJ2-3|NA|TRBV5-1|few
TGCGCCAGCAGCTCCGCCCTCCTTACAGATACGCAGTATTTT
CASSSALLTDTQYF
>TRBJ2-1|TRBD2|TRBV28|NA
TGTGCCAGCAGACAAGGGACTACTTACTCCTACAATGAGCAGTTCTTC
CASRQGTTYSYNEQFF
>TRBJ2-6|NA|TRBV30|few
TGTGCCTGGAGTGTAAAGTTCTCTGGGGCCAACGTCCTGACTTTC
CAWSVKFSGANVLTF
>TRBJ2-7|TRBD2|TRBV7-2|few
TGTGCCAGCAGCTTTCATTGGCGGGAGAGTTCGGACGAGCAGTACTTC
CASSFHWRESSDEQYF
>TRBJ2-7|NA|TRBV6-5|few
TGTGCCAGCAGTTACTCCGTTCGACCCTACGAGCAGTACTTC
CASSYSVRPYEQYF
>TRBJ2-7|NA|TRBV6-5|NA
TGTGCCAGCAGTTACCAGCAAATGATAGTGGGCGAGCAGTACTTC
CASSYQQMIVGEQYF
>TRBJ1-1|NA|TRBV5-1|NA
TGCGCCAGCAGCCCCTGGAGGGGCACTGAAGCTTTCTTT
CASSPWRGTEAFF
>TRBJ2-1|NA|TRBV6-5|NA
TGTGCCAGCAGTTCCCGTCGGGGCTACAATGAGCAGTTCTTC
CASSSRRGYNEQFF
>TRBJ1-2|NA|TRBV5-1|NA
TGCGCCAGCAGCGCATCTACACAGGGAGTCTATGGCTACACCTTC
CASSASTQGVYGYTF
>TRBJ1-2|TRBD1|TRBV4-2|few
TGTGCCAGCAGCCAAGGGACAGGGTTGGGTGGCTACACCTTC
CASSQGTGLGGYTF
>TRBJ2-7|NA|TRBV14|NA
TGTGCCAGCAGCCATGGACAGTGGGCCGTTGCGACTTCCTACGAGCAGTACTTC
CASSHGQWAVATSYEQYF
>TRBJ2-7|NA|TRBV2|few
TGTGCCAGCACAAGAGACAGCTACGAGCAGTACTTC
CASTRDSYEQYF
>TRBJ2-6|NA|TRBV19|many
TGTGCCAGTAGTATGTACAGGGTCGGGGCCAACGTCCTGACTTTC
CASSMYRVGANVLTF
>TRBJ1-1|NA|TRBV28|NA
TGTGCCAGCGTAGTGAACACTGAAGCTTTCTTT
CASVVNTEAFF
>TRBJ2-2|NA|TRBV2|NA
TGTGCCAGCAGTGGACGGGGGCGGAACACCGGGGAGCTGTTTTTT
CASSGRGRNTGELFF
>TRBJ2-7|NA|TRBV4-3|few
TGCGCCAGCAGCCAAGATTACCGGGGGTACGAGCAGTACTTC
CASSQDYRGYEQYF
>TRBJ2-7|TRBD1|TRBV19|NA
TGTGCCAGTACTCCCGGACAGGGCAGGTCCTACGAGCAGTACTTC
CASTPGQGRSYEQYF
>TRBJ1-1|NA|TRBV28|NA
TGTGCCAGCAGTTTACTCGACACTGAAGCTTTCTTT
CASSLLDTEAFF